One T cell receptor (beta chain) is described in this entry. The data were taken from a study of T cells in pancreatic ductal adenocarcinoma. CDR3 length: 13 residues. Germline V gene data show CDR1 as SGHVS and CDR2 as FQNEAQ. Trimming took 2 bases from V and 4 from J; bases not matched to a gene: 1. Sequencing used immunoSEQ multiplex PCR; TCRdb keeps in-frame clones, though not all of them. The table shows around 94,000 clones, with over 90% occurring only once. No neoadjuvant therapy was given to the selected pancreatic ductal adenocarcinoma patients before their surgery. The chain uses TRBV7-8 and TRBJ1-1; the match to TRBD1 covers 7 bases. This TCR derives from a human donor with pancreatic ductal adenocarcinoma. Source material: PBMCs. CDR3 region: CASSLTGATEAFF. CDR3 in DNA: TGTGCCAGCAGCTTAACAGGGGCCACTGAAGCTTTCTTT. Based on the CDR3 plus reference TRBV7-8 and TRBJ1-1, the full variable domain is GAGVSQSPRYKVAKRGQDVALRCDPISGHVSLFWYQQALGQGPEFLTYFQNEAQLDKSGLPSDRFFAERPEGSVSTLKIQRTQQEDSAVYLCASSLTGATEAFFGQGTRLTVV.